The clone carrying this T cell receptor (beta chain) has only a few counts. Its antigen is not identified. V lost 3 bases to trimming and J lost 8 bases, with 4 bases between them. Per germline, CDR1 SNHLY and CDR2 FYNNEI. This CDR3 spans 10 amino acids. These data originate in a study of post-analysis software for immune sequencing data. For the study at large: As for disease course, relapsing-remitting, secondary progressive and progressive-relapsing multiple sclerosis were all included. Overall study results and limits: Controls significantly exceeded multiple sclerosis patients in normalized Chao1 diversity. The five TRBV segments detected at higher frequency in patients than in controls included TRBV5-6, TRBV5-1 and TRBV20-1.

cDNA libraries of TCR beta carried unique molecular identifiers. TCRdb itself ran the PCR reads through MiXCR, one entry per CDR3 protein. The sample consists of 600,000 to 750,000 distinct CDR3 sequences, approximately 60% of them appearing once. The V gene is TRBV2, the J gene TRBJ1-2; the D is unclear. The sample consisted of blood. The origin of this receptor is a girl aged 2 to 9 with multiple sclerosis. The CDR3 here is CASSDWGYTF. CDR3 DNA sequence: TGTGCCAGCAGTGATTGGGGCTACACCTTC. Full variable domain (remainder filled in from reference TRBV2 and TRBJ1-2): EPEVTQTPSHQVTQMGQEVILRCVPISNHLYFYWYRQILGQKVEFLVSFYNNEISEKSEIFDDQFSVERPDGSNFTLKIRSTKLEDSAMYFCASSDWGYTFGSGTRLTVV.